One and the same sample provided the 6 T cell receptor beta chains below, sequenced in a study of blood T cells in healthy people across ages. The use of a sample-barcoded 5' primer and a J-beta primer mix characterized a second PCR of roughly 6 to 12 cycles. TCRdb itself ran the 5' RACE reads through MiXCR, one entry per CDR3 protein. The sample lists some 790,000 distinct CDR3 sequences; more than 25% were seen once. The sample consisted of blood. Every receptor here comes from a woman aged 80 or over in good health.

For this clonotype: A read error may account for a junction end that differs from germline. This chain joins TRBV20-1 and TRBJ1-5; tentatively, D is TRBD1 (5 bases). This CDR3 is 14 amino acids long. Per the germline V gene, CDR1 is DFQATT and CDR2 is SNEGSKA (reference sequence). CDR3: CSTRLGTGNQPQHF. Here the CDR3 DNA reads TGCAGTACTAGGCTCGGGACGGGCAATCAGCCCCAGCATTTT.

This clonotype appeared many times. This sequence joins TRBV7-2 and TRBJ1-6, with D unclear. V was cut by 2 bases and J by 4 bases, with 3 bases left in between. Germline assignment: CDR1 SGHTA and CDR2 FQGNSA. The CDR3 totals 13 residues. In DNA, the CDR3 is TGTGCCAGCAGCTTAACATATAATTCACCCCTCCACTTT. Translation: CASSLTYNSPLHF.

At least ten counts were recorded for this clonotype. CDR3 sequence (DNA): TGTGCCACCAGTGATTCGAGCGGGGGGATTTATGAGCAGTTCTTC. It translates to CATSDSSGGIYEQFF. V and J are TRBV24-1 and TRBJ2-1, with 9 bases lining up with TRBD2. The trim removed 2 bases at V and 8 bases at J, leaving 6 bases unmatched. This CDR3 is 15 amino acids long. Looked up from germline, CDR1 is KGHDR and CDR2 is SFDVKD.

This clonotype was recorded a few times. Here the CDR3 reads CSARSPSGEYSPLHF. CDR3 nucleotides: TGCAGTGCTAGAAGTCCGTCAGGCGAGTATTCACCCCTCCACTTT. This chain joins TRBV20-1 and TRBJ1-6; D gene ambiguous. Per germline, CDR1 DFQATT and CDR2 SNEGSKA (reference sequence). Trimming removed 2 bases at V and 8 bases at J, with 16 bases between. This CDR3 is built from 15 residues.

For this clonotype: Since a much larger clone is just one base distant, this may be a read error. V usage is TRBV21-1 and J usage is TRBJ2-7; TRBD2 is the table's D call, not checked against the DNA. TRBV21-1 is described as a pseudogene. The CDR3 extends over 13 amino acids. CDR3 sequence reads: CARRRARSNKQYF. The DNA of the CDR3 is TGTGCCAGAAGAAGGGCCCGATCTAACAAGCAGTACTTC.

This clonotype was observed at least ten times. This chain connects TRBV20-1 to TRBJ2-3, with D perhaps being TRBD1 or TRBD2 (6 bases each). CDR1 is DFQATT, CDR2 SNEGSKA, per germline (reference sequence). V gave up 3 bases and J gave up 6 bases, with 13 bases separating them. The CDR3 has 13 amino acids. In nucleotides, the CDR3 is TGCAGTGCTAGGGAGGGGGTTGGCGATACGCAGTATTTT. Protein: CSAREGVGDTQYF.